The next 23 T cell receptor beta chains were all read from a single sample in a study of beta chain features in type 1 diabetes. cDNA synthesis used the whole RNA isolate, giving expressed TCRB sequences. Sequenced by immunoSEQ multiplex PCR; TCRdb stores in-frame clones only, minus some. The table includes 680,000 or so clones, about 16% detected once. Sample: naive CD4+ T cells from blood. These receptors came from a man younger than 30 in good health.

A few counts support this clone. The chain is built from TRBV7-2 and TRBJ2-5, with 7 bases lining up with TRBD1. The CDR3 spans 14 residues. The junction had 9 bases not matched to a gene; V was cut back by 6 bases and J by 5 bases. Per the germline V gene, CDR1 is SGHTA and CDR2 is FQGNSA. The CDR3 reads CASSLVGGQETQYF. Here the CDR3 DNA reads TGTGCCAGCAGTCTTGTAGGGGGCCAGGAGACCCAGTACTTC.

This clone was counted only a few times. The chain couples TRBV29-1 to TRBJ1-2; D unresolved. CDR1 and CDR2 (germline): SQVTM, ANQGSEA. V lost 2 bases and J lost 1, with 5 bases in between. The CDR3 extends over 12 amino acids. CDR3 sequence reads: CSVETRNYGYTF. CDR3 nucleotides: TGCAGCGTTGAAACGCGTAACTATGGCTACACCTTC.

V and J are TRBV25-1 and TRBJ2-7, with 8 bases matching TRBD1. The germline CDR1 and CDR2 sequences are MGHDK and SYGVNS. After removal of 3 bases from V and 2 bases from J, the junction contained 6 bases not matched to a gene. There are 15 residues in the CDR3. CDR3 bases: TGTGCCAGCAGTGACCCGACAGGGGCCCCCTACGAGCAGTACTTC. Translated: CASSDPTGAPYEQYF.

CDR3 sequence reads: CASSLIAGGYQARYEQYF. The CDR3 region has the DNA TGTGCCAGCAGCTTAATCGCAGGGGGTTACCAGGCGCGCTACGAGCAGTACTTC. V gene TRBV11-1 combines with J gene TRBJ2-7, with TRBD1 identical over 7 bases. From germline, CDR1 is SGHAT and CDR2 FQDESV (reference sequence). After removal of 2 bases from V and 3 bases from J, the junction contained 16 bases not matched to a gene. The CDR3 extends over 18 amino acids.

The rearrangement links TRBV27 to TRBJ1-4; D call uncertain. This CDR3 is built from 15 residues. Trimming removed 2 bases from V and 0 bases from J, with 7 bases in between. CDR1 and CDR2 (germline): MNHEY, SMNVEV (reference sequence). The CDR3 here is CASSLAAATNEKLFF. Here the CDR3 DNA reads TGTGCCAGCAGTTTAGCGGCAGCAACTAATGAAAAACTGTTTTTT. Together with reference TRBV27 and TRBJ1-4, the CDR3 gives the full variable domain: EAQVTQNPRYLITVTGKKLTVTCSQNMNHEYMSWYRQDPGLGLRQIYYSMNVEVTDKGDVPEGYKVSRKEKRNFPLILESPSPNQTSLYFCASSLAAATNEKLFFGSGTQLSVL.

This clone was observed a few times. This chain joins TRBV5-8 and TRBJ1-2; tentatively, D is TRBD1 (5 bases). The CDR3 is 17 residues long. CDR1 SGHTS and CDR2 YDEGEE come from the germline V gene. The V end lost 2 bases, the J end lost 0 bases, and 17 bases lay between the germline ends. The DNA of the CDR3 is TGTGCCAGCAGCTTTCCCGGGACGCGCCGAACTAACTATGGCTACACCTTC. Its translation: CASSFPGTRRTNYGYTF.

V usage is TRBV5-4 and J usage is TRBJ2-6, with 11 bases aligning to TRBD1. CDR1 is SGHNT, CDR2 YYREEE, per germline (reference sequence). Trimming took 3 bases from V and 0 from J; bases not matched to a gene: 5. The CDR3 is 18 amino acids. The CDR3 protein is CASSSGTGGLSGANVLTF. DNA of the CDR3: TGTGCCAGCAGCTCCGGGACAGGGGGTCTCTCTGGGGCCAACGTCCTGACTTTC.

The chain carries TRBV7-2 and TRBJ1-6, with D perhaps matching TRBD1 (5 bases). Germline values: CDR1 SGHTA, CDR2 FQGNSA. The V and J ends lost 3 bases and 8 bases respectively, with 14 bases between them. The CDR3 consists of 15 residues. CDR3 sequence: CASSFWGSFYSPLHF. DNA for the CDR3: TGTGCCAGCAGCTTTTGGGGCAGTTTCTATTCACCCCTCCACTTT.

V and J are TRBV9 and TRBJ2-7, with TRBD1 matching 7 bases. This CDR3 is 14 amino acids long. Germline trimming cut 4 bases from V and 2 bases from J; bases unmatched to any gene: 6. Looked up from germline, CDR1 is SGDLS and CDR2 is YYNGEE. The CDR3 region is CASSPQGTPYEQYF. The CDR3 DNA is TGTGCCAGCAGCCCACAGGGGACCCCCTACGAGCAGTACTTC.

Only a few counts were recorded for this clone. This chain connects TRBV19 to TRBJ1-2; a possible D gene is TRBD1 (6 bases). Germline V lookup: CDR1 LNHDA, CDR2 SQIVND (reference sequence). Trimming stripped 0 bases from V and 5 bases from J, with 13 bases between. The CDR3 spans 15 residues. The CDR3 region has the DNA TGTGCCAGTAGTATAGACGCACAGGGACCGTATGGCTACACCTTC. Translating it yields CASSIDAQGPYGYTF.

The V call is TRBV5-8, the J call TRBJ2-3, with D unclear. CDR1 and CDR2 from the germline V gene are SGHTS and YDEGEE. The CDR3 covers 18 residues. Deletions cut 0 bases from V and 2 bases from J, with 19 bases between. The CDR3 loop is CASSLEWDRLNYTDTQYF. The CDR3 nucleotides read TGTGCCAGCAGCTTGGAGTGGGATAGGTTAAACTACACAGATACGCAGTATTTT.

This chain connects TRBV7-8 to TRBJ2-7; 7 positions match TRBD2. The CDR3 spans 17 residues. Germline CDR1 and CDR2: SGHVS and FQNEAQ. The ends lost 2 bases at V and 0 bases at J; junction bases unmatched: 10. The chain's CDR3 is CASSLTERGPSSYEQYF. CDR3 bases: TGTGCCAGCAGCTTAACAGAGCGGGGCCCCTCCTCCTACGAGCAGTACTTC. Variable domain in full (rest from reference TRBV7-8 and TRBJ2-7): GAGVSQSPRYKVAKRGQDVALRCDPISGHVSLFWYQQALGQGPEFLTYFQNEAQLDKSGLPSDRFFAERPEGSVSTLKIQRTQQEDSAVYLCASSLTERGPSSYEQYFGPGTRLTVT.

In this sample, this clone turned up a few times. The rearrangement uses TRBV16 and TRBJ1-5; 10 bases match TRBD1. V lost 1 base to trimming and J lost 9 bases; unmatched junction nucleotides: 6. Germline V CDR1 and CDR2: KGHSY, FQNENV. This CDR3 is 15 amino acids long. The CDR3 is CASSQLRTGGRPQHF. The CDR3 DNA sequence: TGTGCCAGCAGCCAATTGCGGACAGGGGGGAGGCCCCAGCATTTT.

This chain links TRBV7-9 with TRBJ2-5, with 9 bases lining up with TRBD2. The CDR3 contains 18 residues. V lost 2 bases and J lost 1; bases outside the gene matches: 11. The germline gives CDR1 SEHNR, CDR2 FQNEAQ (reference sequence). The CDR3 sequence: CASSLLRGAGGFQETQYF. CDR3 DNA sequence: TGTGCCAGCAGCTTACTGAGGGGAGCGGGGGGCTTCCAAGAGACCCAGTACTTC.

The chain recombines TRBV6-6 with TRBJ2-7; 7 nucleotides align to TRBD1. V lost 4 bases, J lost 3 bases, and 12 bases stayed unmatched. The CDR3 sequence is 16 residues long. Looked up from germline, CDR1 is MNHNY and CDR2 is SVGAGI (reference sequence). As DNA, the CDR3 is TGTGCCAGCAGTTTCAATCCAGGGGGTGATGGCTACGAGCAGTACTTC. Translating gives CASSFNPGGDGYEQYF.

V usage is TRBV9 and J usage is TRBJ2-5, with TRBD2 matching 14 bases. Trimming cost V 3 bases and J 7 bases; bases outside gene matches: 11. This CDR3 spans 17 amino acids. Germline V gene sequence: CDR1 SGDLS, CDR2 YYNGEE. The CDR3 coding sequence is TGTGCCAGCAGCGCCGGGCGGACTAGCGGGGGGACGCGGACCCAGTACTTC. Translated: CASSAGRTSGGTRTQYF.

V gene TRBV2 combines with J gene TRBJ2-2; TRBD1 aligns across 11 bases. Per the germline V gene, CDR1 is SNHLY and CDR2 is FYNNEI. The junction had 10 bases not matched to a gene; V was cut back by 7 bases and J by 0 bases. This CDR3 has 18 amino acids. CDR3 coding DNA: TGTGCCAGCATTAGGACAGGGGGCCATACCTCGAACACCGGGGAGCTGTTTTTT. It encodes CASIRTGGHTSNTGELFF.

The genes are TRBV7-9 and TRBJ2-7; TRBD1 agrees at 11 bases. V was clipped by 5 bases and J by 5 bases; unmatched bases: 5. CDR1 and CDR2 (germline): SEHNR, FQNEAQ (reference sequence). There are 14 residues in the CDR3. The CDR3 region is CASSRRTGGHEQYF. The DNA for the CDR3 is TGTGCCAGCAGCAGACGGACAGGGGGCCACGAGCAGTACTTC. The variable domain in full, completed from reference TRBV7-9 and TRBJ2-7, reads DTGVSQNPRHKITKRGQNVTFRCDPISEHNRLYWYRQTLGQGPEFLTYFQNEAQLEKSRLLSDRFSAERPKGSFSTLEIQRTEQGDSAMYLCASSRRTGGHEQYFGPGTRLTVT.

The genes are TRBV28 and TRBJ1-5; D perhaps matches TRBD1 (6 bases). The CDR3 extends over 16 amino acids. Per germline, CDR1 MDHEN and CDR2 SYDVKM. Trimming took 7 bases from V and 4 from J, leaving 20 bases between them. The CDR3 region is CASTLGGWGSNQPQHF. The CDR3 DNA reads TGTGCCAGCACCCTGGGGGGCTGGGGCTCGAATCAGCCCCAGCATTTT.

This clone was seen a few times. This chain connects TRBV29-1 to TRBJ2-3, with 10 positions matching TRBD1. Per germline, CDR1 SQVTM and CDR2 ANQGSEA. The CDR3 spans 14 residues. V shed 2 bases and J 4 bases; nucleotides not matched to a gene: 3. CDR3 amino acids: CSVEKTGGADTQYF. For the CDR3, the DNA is TGCAGCGTTGAAAAGACAGGGGGCGCAGATACGCAGTATTTT.

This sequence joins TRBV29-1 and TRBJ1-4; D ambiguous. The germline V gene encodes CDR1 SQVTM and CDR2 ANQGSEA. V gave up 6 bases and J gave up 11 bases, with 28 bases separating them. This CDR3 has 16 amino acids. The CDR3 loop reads CSVLPTLSPNEGKLFF. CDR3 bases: TGCAGCGTCCTCCCGACTCTTTCCCCAAATGAAGGGAAACTGTTTTTT.

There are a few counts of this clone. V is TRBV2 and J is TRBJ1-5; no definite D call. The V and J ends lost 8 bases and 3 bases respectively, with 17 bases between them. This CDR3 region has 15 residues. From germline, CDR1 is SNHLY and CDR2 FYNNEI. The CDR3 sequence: CASGWSVGYNQPQHF. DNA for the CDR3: TGTGCCAGCGGGTGGAGTGTCGGCTACAATCAGCCCCAGCATTTT.

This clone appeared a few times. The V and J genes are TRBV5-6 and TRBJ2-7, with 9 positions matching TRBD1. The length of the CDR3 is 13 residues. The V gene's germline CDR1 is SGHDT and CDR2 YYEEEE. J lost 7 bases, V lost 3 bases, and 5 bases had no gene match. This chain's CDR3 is CASSWTGDGEQYF. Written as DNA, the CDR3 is TGTGCCAGCAGCTGGACAGGGGACGGGGAGCAGTACTTC.